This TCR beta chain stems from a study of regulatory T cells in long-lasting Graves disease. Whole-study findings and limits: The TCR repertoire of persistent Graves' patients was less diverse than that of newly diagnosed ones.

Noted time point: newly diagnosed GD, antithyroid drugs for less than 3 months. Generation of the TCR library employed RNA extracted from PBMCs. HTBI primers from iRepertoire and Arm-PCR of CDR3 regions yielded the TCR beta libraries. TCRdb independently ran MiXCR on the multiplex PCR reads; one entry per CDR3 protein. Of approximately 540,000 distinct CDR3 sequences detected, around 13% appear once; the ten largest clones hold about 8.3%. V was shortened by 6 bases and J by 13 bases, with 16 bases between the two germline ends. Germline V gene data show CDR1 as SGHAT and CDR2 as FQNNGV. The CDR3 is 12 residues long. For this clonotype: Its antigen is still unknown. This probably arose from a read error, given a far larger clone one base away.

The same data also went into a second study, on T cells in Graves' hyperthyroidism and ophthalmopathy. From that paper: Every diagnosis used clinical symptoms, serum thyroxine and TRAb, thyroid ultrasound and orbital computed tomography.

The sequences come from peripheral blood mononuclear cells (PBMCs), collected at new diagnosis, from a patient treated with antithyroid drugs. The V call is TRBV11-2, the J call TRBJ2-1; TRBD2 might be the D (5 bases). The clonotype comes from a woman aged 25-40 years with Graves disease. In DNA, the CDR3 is TGTGCCAGCAGTGAGGGCTGGGAGACCCAGTTCTTC. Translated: CASSEGWETQFF. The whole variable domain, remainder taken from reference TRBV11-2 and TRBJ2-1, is EAGVAQSPRYKIIEKRQSVAFWCNPISGHATLYWYQQILGQGPKLLIQFQNNGVVDDSQLPKDRFSAERLKGVDSTLKIQPAKLEDSAVYLCASSEGWETQFFGPGTRLTVL.